The 21 T cell receptor beta chains below were found in one sample sequenced in a study of control samples from healthy donors and cancer patients. Generated by immunoSEQ multiplex PCR, the TCRdb table keeps only in-frame clones and is missing some. The sample lists over 85,000 clones; just over 90% were seen once. What was sequenced was blood. Receptors were obtained from a woman aged 18-29 years in good health.

This clone appeared once. The chain has TRBV7-9 and TRBJ2-1; possibly TRBD1 for D (6 bases). The CDR3 runs 17 residues. CDR1 and CDR2 from the germline V gene are SEHNR and FQNEAQ (reference sequence). V shed 0 bases and J shed 6 bases, with 18 bases lying between them. CDR3 residues: CASSLADGGHGVNEQFF. The CDR3 region has the DNA TGTGCCAGCAGCTTAGCGGATGGGGGCCACGGGGTCAATGAGCAGTTCTTC.

The chain couples TRBV6-5 to TRBJ2-7, with TRBD2 matching over 12 bases. The CDR3 is made up of 14 amino acids. CDR1 is MNHEY, CDR2 SVGAGI, per germline. V trimming: 7 bases; J trimming: 3 bases; junction bases outside the gene matches: 4. The CDR3 DNA reads TGTGCCAGCATTTCTAGCGGGGGGGGCTACGAGCAGTACTTC. Protein sequence: CASISSGGGYEQYF.

The J gene is TRBJ1-4, the V gene TRBV23-1; D is uncertain. TRBV23-1 has ORF status, its function being uncertain. Trimming removed 3 bases at V and 7 bases at J, with 12 bases between. CDR3 length: 14 amino acids. The CDR3 DNA reads as TGCGCCAGCAGTCAGTGGACGTTGTGTGAAAAACTGTTTTTT. Its protein product is CASSQWTLCEKLFF.

The DNA of the CDR3 is TGTGCCAGCAGTCCCCAGGACAGGTGGCAGGCTACGCAGTATTTT. It specifies CASSPQDRWQATQYF. The chain carries TRBV27 and TRBJ2-3; 7 bases agree with TRBD1. The V segment lost 5 bases and the J segment 8 bases; nucleotides outside the gene matches: 13. CDR1 is MNHEY, CDR2 SMNVEV, per germline (reference sequence). The CDR3 is made up of 15 amino acids.

The table lists this clone with a count of one. The chain employs TRBV19 and TRBJ2-7, with a weak D call TRBD1 (6 bases). Germline V CDR1 and CDR2: LNHDA, SQIVND (reference sequence). V was cut by 1 base and J by 6 bases, with 10 bases left in between. The CDR3 covers 13 residues. The CDR3 protein is CASSIVQGAEQYF. For the CDR3, the DNA is TGTGCCAGTAGTATAGTACAGGGAGCCGAGCAGTACTTC. Full variable domain (remainder filled in from reference TRBV19 and TRBJ2-7): DGGITQSPKYLFRKEGQNVTLSCEQNLNHDAMYWYRQDPGQGLRLIYYSQIVNDFQKGDIAEGYSVSREKKESFPLTVTSAQKNPTAFYLCASSIVQGAEQYFGPGTRLTVT.

The V and J genes are TRBV10-3 and TRBJ2-1; 10 nucleotides line up with TRBD2. The J segment lost 5 bases and the V segment lost 0 bases, leaving 4 bases of the junction unmatched. CDR3 size: 16 residues. Germline V CDR1 and CDR2: ENHRY, SYGVKD. This chain's CDR3 is CAISESKLAGNNEQFF. CDR3 sequence (DNA): TGTGCCATCAGTGAGTCGAAACTAGCGGGAAACAATGAGCAGTTCTTC.

This clone was counted once. The V and J genes are TRBV19 and TRBJ2-2; TRBD2 matches at 15 bases. Per germline, CDR1 LNHDA and CDR2 SQIVND (reference sequence). The V and J ends lost 3 bases and 3 bases, in that order; junction bases with no gene match: 2. This CDR3 is 17 amino acids long. The CDR3 reads CASSMGLAGGYTGELFF. The CDR3 nucleotides read TGTGCCAGTAGTATGGGACTAGCGGGGGGTTACACCGGGGAGCTGTTTTTT.

This sequence joins TRBV24-1 and TRBJ2-1; 10 bases map to TRBD2. With V trimmed by 5 bases and J by 6 bases, 6 bases remained unmatched. The CDR3 contains 15 residues. Germline values: CDR1 KGHDR, CDR2 SFDVKD. CDR3 nucleotide sequence: TGTGCCACCAGTGGTCGAGCGGGAGGGACCAATGAGCAGTTCTTC. Its protein is CATSGRAGGTNEQFF.

This chain connects TRBV18 to TRBJ2-1; no clear D. Germline assignment: CDR1 KGHSH and CDR2 LQKENI. The CDR3 contains 12 residues. V was shortened by 2 bases and J by 7 bases, with 6 bases between the two germline ends. In nucleotides, the CDR3 is TGTGCCAGCTCACCATACGGAAATGAGCAGTTCTTC. As protein: CASSPYGNEQFF.

The chain couples TRBV5-6 to TRBJ1-1; TRBD1 is a possible D gene (5 bases). Trimming took 3 bases from V and 4 from J, leaving 10 bases between them. The CDR3 loop spans 13 amino acids. Germline values: CDR1 SGHDT, CDR2 YYEEEE. The CDR3 is CASSWGGFTEAFF. The CDR3, as DNA: TGTGCCAGCAGCTGGGGGGGGTTCACTGAAGCTTTCTTT.

The chain uses TRBV7-8 and TRBJ1-5; TRBD1 is a possible D gene (5 bases). From germline, CDR1 is SGHVS and CDR2 FQNEAQ. The CDR3 consists of 15 residues. V lost 1 base and J lost 3, with 10 bases in between. The CDR3 here is CASSLDGGVNQPQHF. The DNA for the CDR3 is TGTGCCAGCAGCTTAGACGGGGGTGTCAATCAGCCCCAGCATTTT.

The chain recombines TRBV10-3 with TRBJ2-7, with 12 bases identical to TRBD1. This CDR3 comprises 18 residues. Unmatched junction bases numbered 7, after V lost 1 base and J lost 0 bases. Germline values: CDR1 ENHRY, CDR2 SYGVKD. The CDR3 region is CAISEFRPGQGASYEQYF. CDR3 in DNA: TGTGCCATCAGTGAGTTTCGGCCGGGACAGGGGGCCTCCTACGAGCAGTACTTC.

The V and J genes are TRBV7-9 and TRBJ1-1; 11 positions match TRBD1. Germline V gene data show CDR1 as SEHNR and CDR2 as FQNEAQ (reference sequence). The CDR3 sequence is 14 residues long. V dropped 5 bases and J dropped 11; count of bases not matched to a gene: 10. The CDR3 coding sequence is TGTGCCAGCAGCGTTACCGGGACAGGGGGTTCGGCTTTCTTT. Amino acid sequence: CASSVTGTGGSAFF.

The chain links TRBV29-1 to TRBJ1-5; no clear D gene. This CDR3 comprises 13 residues. V was pared by 1 base and J by 1 base, with 5 bases between. From germline, CDR1 is SQVTM and CDR2 ANQGSEA. The CDR3 protein is CSVEGGSNQPQHF. For the CDR3, the DNA is TGCAGCGTTGAAGGGGGAAGCAATCAGCCCCAGCATTTT.

The chain combines TRBV10-3 with TRBJ1-1, with unresolved D. The CDR3 sequence is 15 residues long. Trimming took off 2 bases at V and 0 bases at J, with 10 bases between the two ends. CDR1 and CDR2 from the germline V gene are ENHRY and SYGVKD. The CDR3 nucleotides are TGTGCCATCAGTGAGGAACGGACGATGAACACTGAAGCTTTCTTT. This sequence encodes CAISEERTMNTEAFF.

The rearrangement links TRBV6-2 or TRBV6-3 to TRBJ2-5; D remains unclear. Trimming removed 4 bases at V and 3 bases at J, with 21 bases between. Per the germline V gene, CDR1 is MNHEY and CDR2 is SVGEGT. This CDR3 spans 17 amino acids. This CDR3 reads CASSSLLTLNRKETQYF. The DNA of the CDR3 is TGTGCCAGCAGTTCCCTCTTGACTTTAAACCGGAAAGAGACCCAGTACTTC.

In this sample, this clone turned up once. This chain joins TRBV30 and TRBJ1-3; TRBD1 might be the D (6 bases). V was shortened by 7 bases and J by 1 base, with 11 bases between the two germline ends. CDR1 is GTSNPN and CDR2 is SVGIG in the germline V gene (reference sequence). The CDR3 runs 13 residues. The CDR3 DNA reads as TGTGCCTCAAAAACAGGGTCTGGAAACACCATATATTTT. This gives the protein CASKTGSGNTIYF.

The chain links TRBV7-9 to TRBJ1-1, with D possibly being TRBD1 (5 bases). The germline CDR1 and CDR2 sequences are SEHNR and FQNEAQ (reference sequence). Trimming took 5 bases from V and 5 from J, leaving 18 bases between them. This CDR3 has 15 amino acids. The CDR3 loop reads CASSPARGGRTEAFF. The CDR3 nucleotides read TGTGCCAGCAGCCCCGCGAGGGGAGGTCGAACTGAAGCTTTCTTT.

V is TRBV10-2 and J is TRBJ2-5, with 13 bases that match TRBD2. Trimming at V came to 7 bases and at J to 5 bases, leaving 4 bases not matched to a gene. The CDR3 has 14 amino acids. The germline CDR1 and CDR2 sequences are WSHSY and SAAADI. Here the CDR3 reads CASTPTSGRETQYF. In DNA, the CDR3 is TGCGCCAGCACCCCGACTAGCGGGAGGGAGACCCAGTACTTC.

The V gene is TRBV30, the J gene TRBJ2-5; D not resolved. Germline lookup yields CDR1 GTSNPN and CDR2 SVGIG (reference sequence). The V gene lost 2 bases and the J gene lost 4 bases, with 8 bases spanning the gap. CDR3 size: 12 residues. The CDR3 DNA sequence: TGTGCCTGGAGTCCAAAGGCAGAGACCCAGTACTTC. It translates to CAWSPKAETQYF.

The chain carries TRBV6-1 and TRBJ1-2; D call uncertain. Trimming pared 1 base from V and 5 bases from J, leaving 11 bases between. Germline lookup yields CDR1 MNHNS and CDR2 SASEGT. The CDR3 has 14 amino acids. The CDR3 spells CASSEERGAYGYTF. The DNA of the CDR3 is TGTGCCAGCAGTGAAGAACGTGGTGCTTATGGCTACACCTTC.